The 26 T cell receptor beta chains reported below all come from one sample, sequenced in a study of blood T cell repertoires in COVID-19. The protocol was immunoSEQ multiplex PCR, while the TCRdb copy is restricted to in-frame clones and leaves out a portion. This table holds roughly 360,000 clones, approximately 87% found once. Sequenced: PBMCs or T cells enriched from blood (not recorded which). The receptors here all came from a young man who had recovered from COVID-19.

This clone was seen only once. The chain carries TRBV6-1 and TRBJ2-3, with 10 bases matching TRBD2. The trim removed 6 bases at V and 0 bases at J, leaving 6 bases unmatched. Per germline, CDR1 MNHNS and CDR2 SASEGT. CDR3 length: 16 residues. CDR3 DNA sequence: TGTGCCAGCAGAGAAACTAGCGGGGCGAGCACAGATACGCAGTATTTT. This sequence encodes CASRETSGASTDTQYF.

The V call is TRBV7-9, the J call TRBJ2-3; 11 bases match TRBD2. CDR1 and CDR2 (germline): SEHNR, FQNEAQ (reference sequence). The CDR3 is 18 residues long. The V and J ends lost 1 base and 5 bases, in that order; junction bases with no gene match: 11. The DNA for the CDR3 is TGTGCCAGCAGCTTAGTTTCTAGCGGGGGGTCGTGGAGAGATACGCAGTATTTT. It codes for CASSLVSSGGSWRDTQYF.

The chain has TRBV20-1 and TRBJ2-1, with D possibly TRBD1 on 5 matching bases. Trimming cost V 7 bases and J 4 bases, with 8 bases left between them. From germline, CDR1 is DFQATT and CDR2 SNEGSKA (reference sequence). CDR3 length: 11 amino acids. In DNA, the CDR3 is TGCAGTGGACAGTCGTACAATGAGCAGTTCTTC. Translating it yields CSGQSYNEQFF.

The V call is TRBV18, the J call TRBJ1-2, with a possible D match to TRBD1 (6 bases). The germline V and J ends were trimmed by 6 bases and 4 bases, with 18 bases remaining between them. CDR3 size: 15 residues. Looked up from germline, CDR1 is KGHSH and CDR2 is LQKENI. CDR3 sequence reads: CASSPGHILSYGYTF. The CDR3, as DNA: TGTGCCAGCTCCCCGGGACACATACTCAGCTATGGCTACACCTTC.

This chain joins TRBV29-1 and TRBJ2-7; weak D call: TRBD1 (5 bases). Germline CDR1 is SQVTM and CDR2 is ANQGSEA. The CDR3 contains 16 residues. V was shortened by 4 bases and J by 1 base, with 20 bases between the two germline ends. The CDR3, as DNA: TGCAGCGTTGCAAGGGGCTCGCATCCATTGTCCTACGAGCAGTACTTC. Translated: CSVARGSHPLSYEQYF.

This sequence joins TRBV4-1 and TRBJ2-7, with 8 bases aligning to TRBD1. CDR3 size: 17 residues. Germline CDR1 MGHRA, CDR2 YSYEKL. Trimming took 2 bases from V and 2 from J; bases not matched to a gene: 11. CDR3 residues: CASSQSTEPGQAYEQYF. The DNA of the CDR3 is TGCGCCAGCAGCCAAAGTACGGAGCCGGGACAGGCCTACGAGCAGTACTTC.

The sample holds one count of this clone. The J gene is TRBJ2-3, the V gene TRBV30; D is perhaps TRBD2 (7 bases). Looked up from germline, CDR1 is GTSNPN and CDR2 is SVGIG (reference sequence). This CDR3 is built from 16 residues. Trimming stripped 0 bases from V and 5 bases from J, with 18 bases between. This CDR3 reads CAWSVGLGGRGDTQYF. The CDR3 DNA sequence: TGTGCCTGGAGTGTAGGTTTAGGGGGGAGGGGAGATACGCAGTATTTT.

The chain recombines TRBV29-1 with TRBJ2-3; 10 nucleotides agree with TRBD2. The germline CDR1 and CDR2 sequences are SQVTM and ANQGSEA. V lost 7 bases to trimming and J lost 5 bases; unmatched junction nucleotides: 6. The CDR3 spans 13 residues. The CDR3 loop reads CSGLAGGQDTQYF. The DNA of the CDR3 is TGCAGCGGCTTAGCGGGGGGACAAGATACGCAGTATTTT.

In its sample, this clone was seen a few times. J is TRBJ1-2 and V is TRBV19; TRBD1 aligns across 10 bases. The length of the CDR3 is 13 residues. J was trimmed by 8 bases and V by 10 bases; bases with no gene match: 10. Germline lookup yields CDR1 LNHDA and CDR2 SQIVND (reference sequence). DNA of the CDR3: TGTGCCATCCGCGGGACAGGGGAATTCGGCTACACCTTC. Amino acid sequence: CAIRGTGEFGYTF.

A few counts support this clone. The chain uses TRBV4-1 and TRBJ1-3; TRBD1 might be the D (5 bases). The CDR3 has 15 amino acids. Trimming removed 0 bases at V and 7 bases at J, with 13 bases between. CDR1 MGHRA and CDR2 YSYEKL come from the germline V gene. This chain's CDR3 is CASSQESQGGNTIYF. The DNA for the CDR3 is TGCGCCAGCAGCCAAGAAAGTCAGGGTGGCAACACCATATATTTT.

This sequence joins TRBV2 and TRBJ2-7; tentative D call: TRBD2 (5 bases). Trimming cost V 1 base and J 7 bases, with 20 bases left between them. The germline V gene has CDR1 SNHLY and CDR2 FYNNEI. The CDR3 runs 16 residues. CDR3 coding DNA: TGTGCCAGCAGTGAAGGGTCCGTATTCGAGACGGGGGAGCAGTACTTC. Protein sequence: CASSEGSVFETGEQYF. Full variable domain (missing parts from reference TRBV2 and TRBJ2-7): EPEVTQTPSHQVTQMGQEVILRCVPISNHLYFYWYRQILGQKVEFLVSFYNNEISEKSEIFDDQFSVERPDGSNFTLKIRSTKLEDSAMYFCASSEGSVFETGEQYFGPGTRLTVT.

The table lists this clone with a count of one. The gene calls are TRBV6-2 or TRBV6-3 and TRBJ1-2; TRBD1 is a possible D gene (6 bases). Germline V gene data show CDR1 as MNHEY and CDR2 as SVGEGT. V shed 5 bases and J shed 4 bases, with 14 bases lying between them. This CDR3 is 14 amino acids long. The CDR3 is CASSIRTEFYGYTF. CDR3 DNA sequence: TGTGCCAGCAGTATACGGACAGAGTTCTATGGCTACACCTTC.

CDR3 amino acids: CASSSRDRGVYGYTF. CDR3 bases: TGTGCCAGCAGCTCAAGGGACAGGGGCGTCTATGGCTACACCTTC. V and J are TRBV11-2 and TRBJ1-2, with TRBD1 matching 10 bases. Germline V gives CDR1 SGHAT, CDR2 FQNNGV. V trimming: 4 bases; J trimming: 4 bases; junction bases outside the gene matches: 6. The CDR3 sequence is 15 residues long.

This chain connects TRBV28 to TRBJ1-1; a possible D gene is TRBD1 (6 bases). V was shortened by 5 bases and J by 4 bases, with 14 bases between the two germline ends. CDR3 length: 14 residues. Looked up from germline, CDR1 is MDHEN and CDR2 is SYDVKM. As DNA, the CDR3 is TGTGCCAGCAGTCGCCAGGGGAGAGTCACTGAAGCTTTCTTT. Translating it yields CASSRQGRVTEAFF.

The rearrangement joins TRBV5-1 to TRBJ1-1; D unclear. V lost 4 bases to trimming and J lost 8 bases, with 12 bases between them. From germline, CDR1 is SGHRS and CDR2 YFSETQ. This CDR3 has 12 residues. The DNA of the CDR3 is TGCGCCAGCAGCCCCCCGTCGTCCGAAGCTTTCTTT. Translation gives CASSPPSSEAFF.

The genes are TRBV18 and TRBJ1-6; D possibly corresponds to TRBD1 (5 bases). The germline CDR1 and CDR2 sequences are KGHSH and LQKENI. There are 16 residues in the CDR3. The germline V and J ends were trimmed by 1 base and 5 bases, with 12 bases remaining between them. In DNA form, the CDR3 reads TGTGCCAGCTCACCACTGACAGTAACTAATAATTCACCCCTCCACTTT. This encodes CASSPLTVTNNSPLHF.

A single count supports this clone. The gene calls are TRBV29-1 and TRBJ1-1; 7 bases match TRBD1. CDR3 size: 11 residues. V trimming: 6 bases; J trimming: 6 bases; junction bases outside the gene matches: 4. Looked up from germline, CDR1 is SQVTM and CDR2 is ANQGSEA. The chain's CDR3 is CSVLQGSEAFF. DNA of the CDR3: TGCAGCGTATTACAGGGGTCTGAAGCTTTCTTT.

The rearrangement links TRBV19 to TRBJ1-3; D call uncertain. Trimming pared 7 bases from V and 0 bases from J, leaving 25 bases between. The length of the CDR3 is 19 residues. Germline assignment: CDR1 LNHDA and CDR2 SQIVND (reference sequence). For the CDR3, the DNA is TGTGCCAGTACCCCCCTGACACTCTCCCGTGCTCTCTCTGGAAACACCATATATTTT. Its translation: CASTPLTLSRALSGNTIYF.

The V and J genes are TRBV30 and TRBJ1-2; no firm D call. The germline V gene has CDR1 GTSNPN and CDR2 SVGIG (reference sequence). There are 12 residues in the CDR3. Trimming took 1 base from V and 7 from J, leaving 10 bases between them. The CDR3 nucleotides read TGTGCCTGGAGTGGTCAGGCGGGTGGCTACACCTTC. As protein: CAWSGQAGGYTF. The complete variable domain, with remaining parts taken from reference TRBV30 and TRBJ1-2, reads SQTIHQWPATLVQPVGSPLSLECTVEGTSNPNLYWYRQAAGRGLQLLFYSVGIGQISSEVPQNLSASRPQDRQFILSSKKLLLSDSGFYLCAWSGQAGGYTFGSGTRLTVV.

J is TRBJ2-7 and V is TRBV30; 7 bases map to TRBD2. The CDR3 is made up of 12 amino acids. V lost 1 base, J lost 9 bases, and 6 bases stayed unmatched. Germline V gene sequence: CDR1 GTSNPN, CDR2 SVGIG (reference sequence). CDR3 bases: TGTGCCTGGAGTGGCGGGGGACCGCTGCAGTACTTC. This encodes CAWSGGGPLQYF.

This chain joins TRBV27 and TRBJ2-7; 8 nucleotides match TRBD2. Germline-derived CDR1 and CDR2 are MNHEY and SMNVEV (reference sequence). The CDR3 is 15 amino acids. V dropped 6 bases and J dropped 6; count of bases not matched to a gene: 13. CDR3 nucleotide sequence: TGTGCCAGCAGCCACCTCCCGGGGGGGGAAGGCGAGCAGTACTTC. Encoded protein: CASSHLPGGEGEQYF.

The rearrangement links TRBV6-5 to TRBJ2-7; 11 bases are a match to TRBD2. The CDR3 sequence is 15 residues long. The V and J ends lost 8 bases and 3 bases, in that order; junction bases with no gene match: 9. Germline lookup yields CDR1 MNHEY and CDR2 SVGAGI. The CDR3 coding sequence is TGTGCCAGCTATTTTCTAGCGGGGGGCATCTACGAGCAGTACTTC. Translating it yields CASYFLAGGIYEQYF.

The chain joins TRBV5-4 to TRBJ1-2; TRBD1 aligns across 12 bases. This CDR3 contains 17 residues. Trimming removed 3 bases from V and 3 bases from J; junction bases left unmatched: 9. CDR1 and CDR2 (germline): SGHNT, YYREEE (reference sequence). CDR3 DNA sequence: TGTGCCAGCAGCTCGGAGGGACAGGGGGCGCCCGACTATGGCTACACCTTC. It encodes CASSSEGQGAPDYGYTF.

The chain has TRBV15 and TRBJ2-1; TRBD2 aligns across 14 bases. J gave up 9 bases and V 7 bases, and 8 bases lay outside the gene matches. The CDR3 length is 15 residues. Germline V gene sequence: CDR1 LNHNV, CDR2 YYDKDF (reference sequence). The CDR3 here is CATNRLAGGSSEQFF. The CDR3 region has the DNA TGTGCCACCAACCGACTAGCGGGGGGGAGCAGTGAGCAGTTCTTC.

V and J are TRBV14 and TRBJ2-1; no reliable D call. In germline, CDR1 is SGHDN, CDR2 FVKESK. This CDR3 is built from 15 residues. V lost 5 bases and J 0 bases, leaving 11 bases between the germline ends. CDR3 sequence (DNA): TGTGCCAGCAGCTTCATTCCTAGCTCCTACAATGAGCAGTTCTTC. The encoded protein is CASSFIPSSYNEQFF.

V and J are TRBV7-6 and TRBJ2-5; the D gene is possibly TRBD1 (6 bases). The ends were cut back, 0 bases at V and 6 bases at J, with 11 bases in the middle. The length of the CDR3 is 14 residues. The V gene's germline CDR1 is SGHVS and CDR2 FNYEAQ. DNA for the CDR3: TGTGCCAGCAGCTTAGCTGGGGGCGGAAAGACCCAGTACTTC. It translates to CASSLAGGGKTQYF.